This T cell receptor beta chain was obtained from a study of identical twins. Per the germline V gene, CDR1 is KGHSH and CDR2 is LQKENI. V dropped 2 bases and J dropped 6 bases, with 10 bases sitting between them. The CDR3 runs to 13 residues. TCRdb redid the calling of the 5' RACE reads with MiXCR, one entry per CDR3 protein. The sample lists under 250,000 distinct CDR3 sequences, 6% to 8.5% occurring once. This clonotype was observed a handful of times. These data also featured in a second study, about yellow fever vaccine responses in identical twins.

The sequence came from a woman between 18 and 30 years old in good health. The sample consisted of CD8+ T cells sorted from blood. V and J are TRBV18 and TRBJ1-1; perhaps TRBD1 as D (6 bases). The CDR3 sequence: CASSPVKGAEAFF. The CDR3 DNA sequence: TGTGCCAGCTCACCAGTAAAGGGGGCTGAAGCTTTCTTT.